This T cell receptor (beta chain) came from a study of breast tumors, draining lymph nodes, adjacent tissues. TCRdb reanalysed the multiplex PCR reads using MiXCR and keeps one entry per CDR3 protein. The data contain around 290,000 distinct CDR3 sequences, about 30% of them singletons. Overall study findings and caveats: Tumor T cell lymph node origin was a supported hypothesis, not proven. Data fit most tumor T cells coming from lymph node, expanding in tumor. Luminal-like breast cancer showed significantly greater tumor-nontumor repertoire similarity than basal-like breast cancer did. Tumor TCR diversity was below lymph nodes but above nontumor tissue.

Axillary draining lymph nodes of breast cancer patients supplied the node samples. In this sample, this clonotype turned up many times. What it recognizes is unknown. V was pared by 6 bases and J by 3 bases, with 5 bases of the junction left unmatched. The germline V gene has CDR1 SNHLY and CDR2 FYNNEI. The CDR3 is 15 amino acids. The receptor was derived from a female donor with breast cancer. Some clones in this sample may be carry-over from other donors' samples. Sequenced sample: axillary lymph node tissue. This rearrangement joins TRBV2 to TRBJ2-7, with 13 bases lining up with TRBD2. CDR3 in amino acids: CASSPRTSGSYEQYF. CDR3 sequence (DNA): TGTGCCAGCAGCCCCCGGACTAGCGGGAGCTACGAGCAGTACTTC. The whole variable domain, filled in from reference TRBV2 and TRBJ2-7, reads EPEVTQTPSHQVTQMGQEVILRCVPISNHLYFYWYRQILGQKVEFLVSFYNNEISEKSEIFDDQFSVERPDGSNFTLKIRSTKLEDSAMYFCASSPRTSGSYEQYFGPGTRLTVT.